This T cell receptor (beta chain) was sequenced for a study of Graves' ophthalmopathy and Graves' hyperthyroidism. Study results and limitations: Ophthalmopathy cases were distinguished from stable hyperthyroidism by a 13-signature model, reaching 85% to 90% sensitivity and 81.08% specificity. Blood also contained most of the expanded thyroid clonotypes above 0.001 frequency.

Beta-chain TCR CDR3 regions were amplified from RNA transcripts. First-round RT-PCR employed HTBI primers, with a second-round multiplex PCR after it. TCRdb re-called the multiplex PCR reads through MiXCR, storing one row per CDR3 protein. The sample lists hundreds of thousands of distinct CDR3 sequences, about 41% occurring once. In donors with ophthalmopathy, activity was moderate-to-severe, with CAS ≥3, NOSPECS ≥4 and duration under 3 months. Establishment of the diagnosis relied upon clinical symptoms, serum thyroxine, TRAb, thyroid ultrasound and orbital computed tomography. Note on this clonotype: The antigen remains unidentified.

The sequencing input was peripheral blood. This clonotype originated in an adult man with Graves' ophthalmopathy.

CDR3 in DNA: TGCAGCGTTGGTTCGGTCACAGGAGATCCCCCGGGACTAGCGGGAGCCTACTACGAGCAGTACTTC. Its protein product is CSVGSVTGDPPGLAGAYYEQYF. This rearrangement joins TRBV29-1 to TRBJ2-7, with 14 bases fitting TRBD2. Looked up from germline, CDR1 is SQVTM and CDR2 is ANQGSEA. The J segment lost 3 bases and the V segment lost 4 bases, leaving 26 bases of the junction unmatched. CDR3 length: 22 amino acids.